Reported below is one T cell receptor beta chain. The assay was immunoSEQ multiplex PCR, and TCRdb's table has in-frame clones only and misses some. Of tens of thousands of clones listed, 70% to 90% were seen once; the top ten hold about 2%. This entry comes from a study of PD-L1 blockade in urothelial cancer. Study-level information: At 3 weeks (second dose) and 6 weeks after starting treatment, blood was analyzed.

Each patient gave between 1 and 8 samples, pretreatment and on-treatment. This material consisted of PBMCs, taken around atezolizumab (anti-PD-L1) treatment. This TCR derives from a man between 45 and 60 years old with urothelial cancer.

The CDR3 DNA is TGTGCCAGTACTCGGACAGGGGTTTCCTACGAGCAGTACTTC. This encodes CASTRTGVSYEQYF. The gene calls are TRBV19 and TRBJ2-7, with TRBD1 identical over 9 bases. Germline V lookup: CDR1 LNHDA, CDR2 SQIVND (reference sequence). The CDR3 runs 14 residues. J gave up 1 base and V 7 bases, and 5 bases lay outside the gene matches. Complete variable domain (other parts from reference TRBV19 and TRBJ2-7): DGGITQSPKYLFRKEGQNVTLSCEQNLNHDAMYWYRQDPGQGLRLIYYSQIVNDFQKGDIAEGYSVSREKKESFPLTVTSAQKNPTAFYLCASTRTGVSYEQYFGPGTRLTVT.